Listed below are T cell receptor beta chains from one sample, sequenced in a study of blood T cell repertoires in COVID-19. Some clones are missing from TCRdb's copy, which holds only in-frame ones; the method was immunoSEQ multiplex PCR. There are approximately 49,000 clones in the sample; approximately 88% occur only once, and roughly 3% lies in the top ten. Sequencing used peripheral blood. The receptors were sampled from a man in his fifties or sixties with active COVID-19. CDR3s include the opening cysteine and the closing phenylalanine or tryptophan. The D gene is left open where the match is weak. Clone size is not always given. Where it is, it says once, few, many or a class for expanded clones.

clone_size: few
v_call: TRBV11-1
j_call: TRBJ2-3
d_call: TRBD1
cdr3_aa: CASSYRQGKYF
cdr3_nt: TGTGCCAGCAGCTATCGACAGGGGAAGTATTTT

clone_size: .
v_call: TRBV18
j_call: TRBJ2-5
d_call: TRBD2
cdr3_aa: CASSPPKRGPGETQYF
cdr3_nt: TGTGCCAGCTCACCACCGAAGCGGGGGCCGGGAGAGACCCAGTACTTC

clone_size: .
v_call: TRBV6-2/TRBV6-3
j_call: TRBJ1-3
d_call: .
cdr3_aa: CASSAGWSGNTIYF
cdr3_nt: TGTGCCAGCAGTGCAGGTTGGTCAGGAAACACCATATATTTT

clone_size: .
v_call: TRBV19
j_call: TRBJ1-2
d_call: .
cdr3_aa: CASSMTGLVYGYTF
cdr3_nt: TGTGCCAGTAGTATGACGGGTCTCGTCTATGGCTACACCTTC

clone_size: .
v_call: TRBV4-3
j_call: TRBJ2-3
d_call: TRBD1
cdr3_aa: CASSQDIDLQGSSSTDTQYF
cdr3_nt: TGCGCCAGCAGCCAAGATATTGACTTACAGGGGTCCTCTAGCACAGATACGCAGTATTTT

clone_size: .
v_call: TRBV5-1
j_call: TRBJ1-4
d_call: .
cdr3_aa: CASSLAGRRRDTWEKLFF
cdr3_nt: TGCGCCAGCAGCTTGGCGGGTCGACGCCGGGACACATGGGAAAAACTGTTTTTT

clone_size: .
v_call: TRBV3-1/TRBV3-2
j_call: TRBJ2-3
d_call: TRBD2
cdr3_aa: CASSQGAGGIGDTQYF
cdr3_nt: TGTGCCAGCAGCCAAGGTGCGGGAGGGATTGGAGATACGCAGTATTTT

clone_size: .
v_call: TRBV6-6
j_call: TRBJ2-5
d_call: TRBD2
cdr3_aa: CASLNSGGEETQYF
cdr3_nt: TGTGCCAGCCTGAATAGCGGGGGGGAAGAGACCCAGTACTTC

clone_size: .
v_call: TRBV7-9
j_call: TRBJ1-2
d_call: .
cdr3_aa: CASSQGFGDHGYTF
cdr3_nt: TGTGCCAGCAGCCAGGGGTTCGGAGATCATGGCTACACCTTC

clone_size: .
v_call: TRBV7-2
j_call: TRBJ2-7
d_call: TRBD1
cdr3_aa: CASSAYWTGAYEQYF
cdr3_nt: TGTGCCAGCAGCGCGTATTGGACAGGGGCATACGAGCAGTACTTC

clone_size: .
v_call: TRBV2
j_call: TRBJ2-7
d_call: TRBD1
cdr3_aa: CASSGYRTGNTYEQYF
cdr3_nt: TGTGCCAGCAGTGGGTACCGGACAGGGAATACCTACGAGCAGTACTTC

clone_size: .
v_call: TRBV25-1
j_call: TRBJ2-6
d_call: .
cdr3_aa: CASSEYRGSGANVLTF
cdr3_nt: TGTGCCAGCAGTGAATATCGGGGCTCTGGGGCCAACGTCCTGACTTTC

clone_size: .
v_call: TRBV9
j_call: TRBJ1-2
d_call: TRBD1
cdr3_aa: CASNPTGSYGYTF
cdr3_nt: TGTGCCAGCAACCCGACAGGGAGCTATGGCTACACCTTC

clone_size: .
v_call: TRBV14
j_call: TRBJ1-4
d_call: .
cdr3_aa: CASSQSGGGGEKLFF
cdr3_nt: TGTGCCAGCAGCCAAAGCGGTGGGGGCGGTGAAAAACTGTTTTTT

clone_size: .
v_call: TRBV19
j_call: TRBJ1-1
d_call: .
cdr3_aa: CASTPSQGRNTEAFF
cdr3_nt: TGTGCCAGTACCCCATCGCAGGGCAGGAACACTGAAGCTTTCTTT

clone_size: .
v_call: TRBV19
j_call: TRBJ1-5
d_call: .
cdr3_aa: CASSTLDQPQHF
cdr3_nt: TGTGCCAGTAGCACGCTAGATCAGCCCCAGCATTTT

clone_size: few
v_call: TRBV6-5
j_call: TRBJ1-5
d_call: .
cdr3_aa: CASSSGSLSNQPQHF
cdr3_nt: TGTGCCAGCAGTTCGGGGTCACTCTCCAATCAGCCCCAGCATTTT